The rows below give T cell receptor beta chains drawn from one sample of a study of CD8+CD57+ T cells in acquired aplastic anemia. TCRdb fed the reads into MiXCR, producing one record per CDR3 protein. The sample holds 160,000 or so distinct CDR3 sequences, roughly 48% seen once. Material for sequencing was sorted CD4+, CD8+, or CD8+CD57+ T cells (not recorded which) from PBMCs. All receptors come from a human donor with aplastic anemia. CDR3s include the opening cysteine and the closing phenylalanine or tryptophan.

j_gene | v_gene | CDR3aa
TRBJ1-1 | TRBV10-3 | CAITGSARETEAFF
TRBJ1-1 | TRBV5-1 | CASSLEDATLGEAFF
TRBJ1-2 | TRBV9 | CASSVSNSGSYGYTF
TRBJ2-3 | TRBV27 | CASSFSGLAVDTDTQYF
TRBJ1-6 | TRBV5-1 | CASSLGLAGRGFNSPLHF
TRBJ1-4 | TRBV2 | CASSFEGEKLFF
TRBJ2-7 | TRBV2 | CASSGSSLPNEQYF
TRBJ1-1 | TRBV19 | CASSLRERGSTEAFF
TRBJ1-1 | TRBV20-1 | CSAREWAEAFF
TRBJ1-6 | TRBV7-9 | CASSYLIHF
TRBJ1-6 | TRBV7-8 | CASSSGTDRTLSPLHF
TRBJ2-1 | TRBV7-8 | CASSLGAAFNEQFF
TRBJ2-3 | TRBV25-1 | CASSEPSAGGPTDTQYF
TRBJ2-7 | TRBV6-1 | CASRSGQAVSYEQYF
TRBJ1-3 | TRBV19 | CASSLRGTGNTIYF
TRBJ1-2 | TRBV12-3/TRBV12-4 | CASSKDRDGPYGYTF
TRBJ2-7 | TRBV4-1 | CASSQVGGRNYEQYF
TRBJ1-6 | TRBV12-3/TRBV12-4 | CASSPGLYNSPLHF
TRBJ2-7 | TRBV25-1 | CASSDSSYEQYF
TRBJ2-7 | TRBV29-1 | CSVYRTSYEQYF
TRBJ2-1 | TRBV7-9 | CASSFQASSYNEQFF
TRBJ2-7 | TRBV29-1 | CSVDLGRYSYEQYF
TRBJ1-1 | TRBV7-9 | CASSLGGNEAFF
TRBJ1-2 | TRBV15 | CAPRAGGDYGYTF
TRBJ2-7 | TRBV7-9 | CASSWSNEDEQYF
TRBJ2-3 | TRBV10-3 | CAISGWTGQEADTQYF
TRBJ1-2 | TRBV27 | CAGSLSGSYGYTF
TRBJ2-4 | TRBV10-3 | CASSSPTGMDIQYF
TRBJ2-7 | TRBV10-2 | CASTQSRISYEQYF
TRBJ1-1 | TRBV10-3 | CASSYYPGLTMNTEAFF
TRBJ2-3 | TRBV2 | CASTELSTDTQYF